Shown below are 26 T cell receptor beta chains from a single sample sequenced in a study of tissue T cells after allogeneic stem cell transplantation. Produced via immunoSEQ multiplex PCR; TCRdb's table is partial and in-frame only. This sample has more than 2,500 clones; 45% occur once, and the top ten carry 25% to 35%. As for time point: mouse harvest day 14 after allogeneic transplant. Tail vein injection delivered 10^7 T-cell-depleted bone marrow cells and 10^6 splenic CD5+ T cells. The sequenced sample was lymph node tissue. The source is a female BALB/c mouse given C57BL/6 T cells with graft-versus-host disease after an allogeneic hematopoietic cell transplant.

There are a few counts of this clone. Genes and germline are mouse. This CDR3 reads CASSRYYEQYF. The sequenced CDR3 bases are TGTGCCAGCAGTCGATACTATGAACAGTAC. V usage is TRBV26 and J usage is TRBJ2-7; D is uncertain. The CDR3 extends 1 residue past the end of the read, so its final part is completed from the germline J gene. Germline V gene sequence: CDR1 KGHPV, CDR2 FQNQEV (reference sequence). The CDR3 has 11 amino acids. Trimming shortened V by 4 bases and J by 3 bases, and 4 bases separated the two germline ends.

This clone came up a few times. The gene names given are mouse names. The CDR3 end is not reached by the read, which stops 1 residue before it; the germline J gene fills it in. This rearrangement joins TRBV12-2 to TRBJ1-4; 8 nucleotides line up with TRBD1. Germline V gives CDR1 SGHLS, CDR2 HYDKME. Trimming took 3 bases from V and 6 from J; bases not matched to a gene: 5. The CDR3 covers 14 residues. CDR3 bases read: TGTGCCAGCTCTAAGACAGGGGTGGACGAAAGATTATTT. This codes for CASSKTGVDERLF. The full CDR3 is CASSKTGVDERLFF.

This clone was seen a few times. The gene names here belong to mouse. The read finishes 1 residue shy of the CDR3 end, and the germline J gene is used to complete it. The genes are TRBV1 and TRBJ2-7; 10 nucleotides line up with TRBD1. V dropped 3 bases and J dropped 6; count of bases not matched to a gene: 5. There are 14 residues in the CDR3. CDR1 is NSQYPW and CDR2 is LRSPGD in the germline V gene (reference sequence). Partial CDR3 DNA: TGCACCTGCAGTGCCAGGGACAGGGGTTTTGAACAGTAC. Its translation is CTCSARDRGFEQY. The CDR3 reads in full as CTCSARDRGFEQYF.

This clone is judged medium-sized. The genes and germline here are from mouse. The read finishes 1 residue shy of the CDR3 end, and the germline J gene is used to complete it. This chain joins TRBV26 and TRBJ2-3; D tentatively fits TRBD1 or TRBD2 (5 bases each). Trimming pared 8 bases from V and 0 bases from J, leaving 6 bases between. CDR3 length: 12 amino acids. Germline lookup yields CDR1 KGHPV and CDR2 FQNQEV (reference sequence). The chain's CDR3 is CASRDSAETLYF. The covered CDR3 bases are TGTGCCAGCCGGGACAGTGCAGAAACGCTGTAT.

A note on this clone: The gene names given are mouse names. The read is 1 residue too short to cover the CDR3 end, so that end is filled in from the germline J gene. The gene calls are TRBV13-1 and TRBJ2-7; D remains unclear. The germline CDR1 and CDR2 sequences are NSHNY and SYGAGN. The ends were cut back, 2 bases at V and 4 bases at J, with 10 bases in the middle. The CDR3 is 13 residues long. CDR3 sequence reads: CASSDTDKYEQYF. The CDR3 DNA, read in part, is TGTGCCAGCAGTGACACCGACAAATATGAACAGTAC.

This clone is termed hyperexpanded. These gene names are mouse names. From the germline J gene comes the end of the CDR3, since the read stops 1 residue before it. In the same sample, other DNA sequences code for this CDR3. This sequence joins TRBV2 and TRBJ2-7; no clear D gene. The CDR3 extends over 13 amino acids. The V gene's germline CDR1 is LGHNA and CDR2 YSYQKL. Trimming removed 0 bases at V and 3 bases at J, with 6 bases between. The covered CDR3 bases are TGTGCCAGCAGCCAAGATCGGGACTATGAACAGTAC. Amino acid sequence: CASSQDRDYEQY. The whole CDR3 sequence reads CASSQDRDYEQYF.

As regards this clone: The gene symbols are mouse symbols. The part of the CDR3 DNA that was read is TGCACCTGCAGTGCAGATCGGGGAAACACCTTGTAC. It translates to CTCSADRGNTLY. The whole CDR3 sequence reads CTCSADRGNTLYF. The V gene is TRBV1, the J gene TRBJ2-4; D is unresolved. The CDR3 end is not reached by the read, which stops 1 residue before it; the germline J gene fills it in. Germline lookup yields CDR1 NSQYPW and CDR2 LRSPGD (reference sequence). The CDR3 has 13 amino acids. V was trimmed by 0 bases and J by 5 bases, leaving 6 bases between them.

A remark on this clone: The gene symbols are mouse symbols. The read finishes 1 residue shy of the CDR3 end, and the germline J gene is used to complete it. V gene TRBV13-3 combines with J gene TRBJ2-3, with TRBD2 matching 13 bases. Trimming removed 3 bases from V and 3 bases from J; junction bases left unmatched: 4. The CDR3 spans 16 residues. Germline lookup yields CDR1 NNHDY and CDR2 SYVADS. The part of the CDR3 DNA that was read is TGTGCCAGCAGTGGGACTGGGGGGGCGAGAGCAGAAACGCTGTAT. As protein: CASSGTGGARAETLY. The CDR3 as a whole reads CASSGTGGARAETLYF.

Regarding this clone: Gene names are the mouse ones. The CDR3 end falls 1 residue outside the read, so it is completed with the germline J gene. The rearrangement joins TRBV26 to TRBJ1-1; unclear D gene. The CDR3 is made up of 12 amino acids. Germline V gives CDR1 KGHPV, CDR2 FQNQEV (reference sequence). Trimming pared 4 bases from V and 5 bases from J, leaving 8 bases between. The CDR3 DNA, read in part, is TGTGCCAGCAGTCCCGCGGGAACAGAAGTCTTC. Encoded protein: CASSPAGTEVF. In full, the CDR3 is CASSPAGTEVFF.

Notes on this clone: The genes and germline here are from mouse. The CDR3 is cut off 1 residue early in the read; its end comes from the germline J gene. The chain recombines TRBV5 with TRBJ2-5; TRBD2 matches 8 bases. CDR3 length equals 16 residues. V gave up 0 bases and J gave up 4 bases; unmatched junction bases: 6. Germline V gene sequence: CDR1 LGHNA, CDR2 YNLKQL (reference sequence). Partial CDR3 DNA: TGTGCCAGCAGCCAAGATCTGGGGGGCGTTGAAGACACCCAGTAC. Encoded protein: CASSQDLGGVEDTQY. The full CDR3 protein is CASSQDLGGVEDTQYF.

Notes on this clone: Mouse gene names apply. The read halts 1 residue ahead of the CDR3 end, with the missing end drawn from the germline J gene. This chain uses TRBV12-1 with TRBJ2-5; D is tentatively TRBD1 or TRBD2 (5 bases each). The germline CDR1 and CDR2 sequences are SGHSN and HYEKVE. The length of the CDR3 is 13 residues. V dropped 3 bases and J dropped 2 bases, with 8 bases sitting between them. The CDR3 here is CASSWDRQDTQYF. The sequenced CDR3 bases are TGTGCCAGCTCTTGGGACCGCCAAGACACCCAGTAC.

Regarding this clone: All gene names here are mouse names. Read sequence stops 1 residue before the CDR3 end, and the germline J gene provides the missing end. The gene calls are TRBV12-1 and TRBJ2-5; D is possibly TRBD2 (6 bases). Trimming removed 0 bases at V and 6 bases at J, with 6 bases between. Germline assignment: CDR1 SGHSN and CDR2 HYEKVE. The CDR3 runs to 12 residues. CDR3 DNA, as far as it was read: TGTGCCAGCTCTCTCGGGGGGGACACCCAGTAC. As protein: CASSLGGDTQY. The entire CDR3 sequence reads CASSLGGDTQYF. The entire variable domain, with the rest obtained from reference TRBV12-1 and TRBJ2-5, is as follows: DSGVVQSPRHIIKEKGGRSVLTCIPISGHSNVVWYQQTLGKELKFLIQHYEKVERDKGFLPSRFSVQQFDDYHSEMNMSALELEDSAMYFCASSLGGDTQYFGPGTRLLVL.

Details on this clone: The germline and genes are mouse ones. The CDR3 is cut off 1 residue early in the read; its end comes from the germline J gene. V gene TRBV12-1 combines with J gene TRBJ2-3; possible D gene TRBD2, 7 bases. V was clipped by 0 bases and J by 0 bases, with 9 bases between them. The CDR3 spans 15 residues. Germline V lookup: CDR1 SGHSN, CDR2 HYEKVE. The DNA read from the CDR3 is TGTGCCAGCTCTCTCAGGGGGGCTAGTGCAGAAACGCTGTAT. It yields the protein CASSLRGASAETLY. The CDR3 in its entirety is CASSLRGASAETLYF.

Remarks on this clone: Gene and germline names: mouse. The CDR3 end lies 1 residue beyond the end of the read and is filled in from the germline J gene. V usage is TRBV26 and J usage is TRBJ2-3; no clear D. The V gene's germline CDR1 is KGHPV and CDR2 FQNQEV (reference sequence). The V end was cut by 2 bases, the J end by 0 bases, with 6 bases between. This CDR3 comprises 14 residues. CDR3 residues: CASSLGPSAETLYF. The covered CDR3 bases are TGTGCCAGCAGTCTGGGGCCTAGTGCAGAAACGCTGTAT.

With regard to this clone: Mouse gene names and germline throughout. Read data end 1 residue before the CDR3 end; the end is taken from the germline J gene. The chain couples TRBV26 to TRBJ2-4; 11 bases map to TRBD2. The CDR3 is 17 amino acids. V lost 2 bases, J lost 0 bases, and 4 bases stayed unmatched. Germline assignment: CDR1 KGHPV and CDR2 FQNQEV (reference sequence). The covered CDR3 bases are TGTGCCAGCAGTCTGCCGACTGGGGGGGTTAGTCAAAACACCTTGTAC. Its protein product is CASSLPTGGVSQNTLY. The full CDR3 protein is CASSLPTGGVSQNTLYF.

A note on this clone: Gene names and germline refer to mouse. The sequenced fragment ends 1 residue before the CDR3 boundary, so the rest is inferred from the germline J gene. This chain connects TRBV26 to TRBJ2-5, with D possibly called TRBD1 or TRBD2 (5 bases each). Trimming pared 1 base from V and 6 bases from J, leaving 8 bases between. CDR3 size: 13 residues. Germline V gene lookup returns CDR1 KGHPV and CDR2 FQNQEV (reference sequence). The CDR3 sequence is CASSLFGADTQYF. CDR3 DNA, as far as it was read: TGTGCCAGCAGTCTGTTCGGGGCGGACACCCAGTAC.

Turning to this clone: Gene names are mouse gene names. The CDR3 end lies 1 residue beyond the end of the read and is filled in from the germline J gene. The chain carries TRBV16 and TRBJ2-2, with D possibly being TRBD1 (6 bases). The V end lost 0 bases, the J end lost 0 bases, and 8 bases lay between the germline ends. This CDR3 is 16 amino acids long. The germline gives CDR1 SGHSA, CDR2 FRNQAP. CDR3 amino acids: CASSLDRGPNTGQLYF. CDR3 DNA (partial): TGTGCAAGCAGCTTAGACAGGGGTCCAAACACCGGGCAGCTCTAC. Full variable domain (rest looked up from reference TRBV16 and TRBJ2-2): NAGVIQTPRHKVTGKGQEATLWCEPISGHSAVFWYRQTIVQGLEFLTYFRNQAPIDDSGMPKERFSAQMPNQSHSTLKIQSTQPQDSAVYLCASSLDRGPNTGQLYFGEGSKLTVL.

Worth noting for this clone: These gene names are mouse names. The CDR3 bases that were read are TGTGCCAGCAGCCTCTGGGCTGGGGGTCAAAACACCTTGTAC. Translation: CASSLWAGGQNTLY. The CDR3 in its entirety is CASSLWAGGQNTLYF. The chain couples TRBV3 to TRBJ2-4; the D gene is possibly TRBD2 (6 bases). Coverage ceases 1 residue before the CDR3 finishes, and the germline J gene fills in the end. With 5 bases removed from V and 1 base from J, the gap between germline ends came to 13 bases. The germline V gene encodes CDR1 SNHLY and CDR2 FYNGKV (reference sequence). CDR3 length equals 15 residues.

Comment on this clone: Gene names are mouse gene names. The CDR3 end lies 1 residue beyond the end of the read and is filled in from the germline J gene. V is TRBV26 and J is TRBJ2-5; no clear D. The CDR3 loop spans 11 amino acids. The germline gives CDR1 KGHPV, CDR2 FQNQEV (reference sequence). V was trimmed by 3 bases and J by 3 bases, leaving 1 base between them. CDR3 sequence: CASSLQDTQYF. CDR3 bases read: TGTGCCAGCAGTCTTCAAGACACCCAGTAC.

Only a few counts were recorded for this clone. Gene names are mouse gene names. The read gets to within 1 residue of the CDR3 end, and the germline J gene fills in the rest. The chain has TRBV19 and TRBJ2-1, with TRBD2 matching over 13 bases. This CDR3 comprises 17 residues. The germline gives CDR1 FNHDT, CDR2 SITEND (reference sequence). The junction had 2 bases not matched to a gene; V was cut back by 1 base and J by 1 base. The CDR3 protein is CASSIRDWGGNYAEQFF. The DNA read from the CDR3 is TGTGCCAGCAGTATACGGGACTGGGGGGGGAACTATGCTGAGCAGTTC.

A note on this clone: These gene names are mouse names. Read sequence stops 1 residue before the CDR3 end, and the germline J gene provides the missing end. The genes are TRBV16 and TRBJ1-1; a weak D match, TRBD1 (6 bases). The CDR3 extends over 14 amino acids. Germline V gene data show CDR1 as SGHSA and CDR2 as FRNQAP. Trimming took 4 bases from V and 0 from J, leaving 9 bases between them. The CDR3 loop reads CASSSGTSNTEVFF. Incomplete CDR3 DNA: TGTGCAAGCAGCTCCGGGACATCAAACACAGAAGTCTTC. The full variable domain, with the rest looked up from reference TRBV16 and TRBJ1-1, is NAGVIQTPRHKVTGKGQEATLWCEPISGHSAVFWYRQTIVQGLEFLTYFRNQAPIDDSGMPKERFSAQMPNQSHSTLKIQSTQPQDSAVYLCASSSGTSNTEVFFGKGTRLTVV.

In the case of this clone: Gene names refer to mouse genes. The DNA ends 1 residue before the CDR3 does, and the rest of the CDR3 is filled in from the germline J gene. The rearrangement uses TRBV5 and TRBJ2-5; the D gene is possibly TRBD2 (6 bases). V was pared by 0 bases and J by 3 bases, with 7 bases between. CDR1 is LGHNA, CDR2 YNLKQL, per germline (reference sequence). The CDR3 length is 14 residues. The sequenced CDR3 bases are TGTGCCAGCAGCCAAGAAGACTGGCAAGACACCCAGTAC. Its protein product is CASSQEDWQDTQY. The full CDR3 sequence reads CASSQEDWQDTQYF.

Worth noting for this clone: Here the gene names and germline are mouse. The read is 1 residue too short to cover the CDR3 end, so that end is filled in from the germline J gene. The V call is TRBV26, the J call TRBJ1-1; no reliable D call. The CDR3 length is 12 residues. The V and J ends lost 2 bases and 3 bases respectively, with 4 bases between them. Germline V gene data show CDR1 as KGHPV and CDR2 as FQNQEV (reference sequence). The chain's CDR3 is CASSLPDTEVFF. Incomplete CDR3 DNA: TGTGCCAGCAGTCTGCCAGACACAGAAGTCTTC.

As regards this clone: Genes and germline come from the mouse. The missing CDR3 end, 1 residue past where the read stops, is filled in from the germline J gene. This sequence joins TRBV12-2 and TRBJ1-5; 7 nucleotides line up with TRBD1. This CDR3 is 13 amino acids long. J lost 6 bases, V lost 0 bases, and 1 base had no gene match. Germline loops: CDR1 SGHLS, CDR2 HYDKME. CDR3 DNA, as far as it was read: TGTGCCAGCTCTCTCAGGGACAGCCAGGCTCCGCTT. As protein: CASSLRDSQAPL. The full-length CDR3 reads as CASSLRDSQAPLF.

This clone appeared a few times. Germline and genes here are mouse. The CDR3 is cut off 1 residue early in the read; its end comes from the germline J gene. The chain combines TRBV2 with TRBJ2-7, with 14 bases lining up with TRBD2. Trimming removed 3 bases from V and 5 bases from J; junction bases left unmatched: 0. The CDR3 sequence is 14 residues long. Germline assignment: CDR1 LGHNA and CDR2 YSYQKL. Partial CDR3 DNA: TGTGCCAGCAGCCAGGGACTGGGGGGGCATGAACAGTAC. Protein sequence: CASSQGLGGHEQY. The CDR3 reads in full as CASSQGLGGHEQYF.

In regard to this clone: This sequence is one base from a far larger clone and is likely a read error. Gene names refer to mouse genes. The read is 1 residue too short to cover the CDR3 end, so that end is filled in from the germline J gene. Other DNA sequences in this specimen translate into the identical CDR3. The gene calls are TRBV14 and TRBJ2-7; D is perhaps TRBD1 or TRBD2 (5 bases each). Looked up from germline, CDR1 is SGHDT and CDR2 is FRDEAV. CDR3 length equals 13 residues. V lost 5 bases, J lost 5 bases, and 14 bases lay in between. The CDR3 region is CASSPGTGHEQYF. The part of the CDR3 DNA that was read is TGTGCCAGCAGCCCCGGGACCGGGCATGAACAGTAC.